Each of the 21 T cell receptor beta chains below was sequenced from the same sample in a study of T cells in Graves' hyperthyroidism and ophthalmopathy. Amplification of TCR beta CDR3 regions used RNA as the template. First-round RT-PCR with HTBI primers amplified the TCR CDR3 region. From the multiplex PCR reads, TCRdb called clonotypes with MiXCR, one entry per CDR3 protein. This sample yields 96,000 or so distinct CDR3 sequences, of which 51% are seen a single time; 27% belongs to the top ten. The sequencing sample was made of blood. The receptors here all came from a woman between 40 and 55 years old with Graves' hyperthyroidism.

The J gene is TRBJ2-7, the V gene TRBV6-1; 7 bases agree with TRBD2. This CDR3 contains 14 residues. V trimming: 6 bases; J trimming: 3 bases; junction bases outside the gene matches: 8. The germline CDR1 and CDR2 sequences are MNHNS and SASEGT. DNA for the CDR3: TGTGCCAGCAGCCCCGGGGCTAGCGGCTACGAGCAGTACTTC. It yields the protein CASSPGASGYEQYF.

In this sample, this clonotype turned up many times. This chain joins TRBV7-3 and TRBJ2-7; D gene uncertain. The V and J ends lost 3 bases and 6 bases respectively, with 6 bases between them. The CDR3 loop spans 11 amino acids. Germline values: CDR1 SGHTA, CDR2 FQGTGA. CDR3 region: CASSFPGEQYF. CDR3 in DNA: TGTGCCAGCAGCTTCCCCGGCGAGCAGTACTTC.

In its sample, this clonotype is medium-sized. V gene TRBV2 combines with J gene TRBJ2-5; 9 positions agree with TRBD2. V trimming: 3 bases; J trimming: 0 bases; junction bases outside the gene matches: 2. Germline assignment: CDR1 SNHLY and CDR2 FYNNEI. There are 15 residues in the CDR3. The chain's CDR3 is CASSDQREDQETQYF. CDR3 sequence (DNA): TGTGCCAGCAGTGACCAGCGGGAGGACCAAGAGACCCAGTACTTC.

With regard to this clonotype: This may be a read error, as it is one base from a much larger clone. This chain connects TRBV5-1 to TRBJ2-5, with D possibly TRBD1 on 5 matching bases. The CDR3 sequence is 13 residues long. V lost 1 base and J 5 bases, leaving 9 bases between the germline ends. Germline CDR1 is SGHRS and CDR2 is YFSETQ. This CDR3 reads CASSLSPGETQYF. The CDR3 nucleotides read TGCGCCAGCAGCTTGTCACCAGGGGAGACCCAGTACTTC.

Concerning this clonotype: An end of the junction does not agree with germline; a read error may underlie this. The chain employs TRBV7-6 and TRBJ1-6, with D possibly matching TRBD1 (6 bases). CDR3 length: 15 residues. CDR1 SGHVS and CDR2 FNYEAQ come from the germline V gene. Here the CDR3 reads CASSPRAGGPETQYF. In nucleotides, the CDR3 is TGTGCCAGCAGCCCCAGGGCGGGGGGCCCAGAGACCCAGTACTTT.

This clonotype was seen repeatedly, ten times or more. The CDR3 nucleotides read TGTGCCAGCAGCTATAACGGCCCGGGGAAAGATACGCAGTATTTT. It specifies CASSYNGPGKDTQYF. V and J are TRBV6-1 and TRBJ2-3; perhaps TRBD2 as D (5 bases). V shed 6 bases and J shed 5 bases, with 18 bases lying between them. From germline, CDR1 is MNHNS and CDR2 SASEGT. This CDR3 spans 15 amino acids.

Regarding this clonotype: This likely comes from a read error, as the CDR3 has no conserved phenylalanine or tryptophan at its end. No DNA is shown, since the ends of the CDR3 on it are uncertain; the CDR3 is the one TCRdb lists. The chain combines TRBV7-9 with TRBJ1-1; no check of the table's D call, TRBD1, against the DNA was made. Germline lookup yields CDR1 SEHNR and CDR2 FQNEAQ (reference sequence). The CDR3 adds up to 12 amino acids, both ends counted. The CDR3 reads CASSLEFGGSDY.

The chain joins TRBV7-4 to TRBJ1-2; 8 bases are a match to TRBD1. The CDR3 has 17 residues. V lost 4 bases to trimming and J lost 0 bases; unmatched junction nucleotides: 10. Germline V gene sequence: CDR1 SGHVT, CDR2 SQSDAQ. The CDR3 loop is CASSSADRARANYGYTF. CDR3 bases: TGTGCCAGCAGCTCAGCGGACAGGGCACGAGCTAACTATGGCTACACCTTC.

This clonotype was recorded at least ten times. The gene calls are TRBV5-5 and TRBJ1-2; D is possibly TRBD1 (5 bases). Trimming took 7 bases from V and 5 from J, leaving 21 bases between them. The CDR3 sequence is 15 residues long. Per the germline V gene, CDR1 is SGHKS and CDR2 is YYEKEE (reference sequence). As DNA, the CDR3 is TGTGCCAGCCAAGACCGGCCAGGGCTCCAGTATGGCTACACCTTC. This translates into CASQDRPGLQYGYTF.

Many counts were recorded for this clonotype. This chain links TRBV7-9 with TRBJ2-7; D gene unclear. Germline CDR1 reads SEHNR; CDR2 reads FQNEAQ (reference sequence). This CDR3 is 12 amino acids long. Trimming took 5 bases from V and 4 from J, leaving 9 bases between them. CDR3 residues: CASSPDKYEQYF. The DNA for the CDR3 is TGTGCCAGCAGCCCCGACAAGTACGAGCAGTACTTC.

V gene TRBV20-1 combines with J gene TRBJ2-3; TRBD2 aligns across 7 bases. The CDR3 contains 15 residues. Germline V gene sequence: CDR1 DFQATT, CDR2 SNEGSKA (reference sequence). With 3 bases clipped from V and 9 bases from J, the junction kept 15 bases outside the gene matches. CDR3 coding DNA: TGCAGTGCTAGTTGGCTGAACCCCGCGGGAGTCACGCAGTATTTT. It is translated as CSASWLNPAGVTQYF.

On this clonotype itself: The conserved phenylalanine or tryptophan is not found at the CDR3 terminus, so this likely reflects a read error. The chain uses TRBV7-9 and TRBJ2-2, with D tentatively TRBD1 (6 bases). In germline, CDR1 is SEHNR, CDR2 FQNEAQ (reference sequence). V lost 5 bases, J lost 8 bases, and 9 bases lay in between. CDR3 length: 12 amino acids. The CDR3 bases are TGTGCCAGCAGCCAGGGGACAGGGGAGCTGTTTCTT. As protein: CASSQGTGELFL.

In this sample, this clonotype turned up a few times. The chain combines TRBV29-1 with TRBJ2-7; 8 bases match TRBD2. This CDR3 spans 12 amino acids. Germline CDR1 and CDR2: SQVTM and ANQGSEA. V lost 6 bases to trimming and J lost 0 bases; unmatched junction nucleotides: 1. The CDR3 here is CSVGTSSYEQYF. The CDR3, as DNA: TGCAGCGTCGGGACTAGCTCCTACGAGCAGTACTTC.

This clonotype was detected ten times or more. The rearrangement links TRBV20-1 to TRBJ2-5; unclear D gene. V dropped 6 bases and J dropped 5 bases, with 16 bases sitting between them. The CDR3 is 13 amino acids. The germline CDR1 and CDR2 sequences are DFQATT and SNEGSKA (reference sequence). The CDR3 nucleotides read TGCAGTGCAAGACTCCCCGCGGTTGAGACCCAGTACTTC. This codes for CSARLPAVETQYF.

This clonotype was recorded at least ten times. The chain combines TRBV20-1 with TRBJ2-7; 11 positions match TRBD1. The CDR3 is 12 amino acids. Germline V gene data show CDR1 as DFQATT and CDR2 as SNEGSKA (reference sequence). With V trimmed by 6 bases and J by 7 bases, 5 bases remained unmatched. The chain's CDR3 is CSARTGGYEQYF. The CDR3 nucleotides are TGCAGTGCAAGGACAGGGGGCTATGAGCAGTACTTC.

The rearrangement joins TRBV7-2 to TRBJ2-5, with D maybe TRBD1 (5 bases). Germline CDR1 reads SGHTA; CDR2 reads FQGNSA. The CDR3 length is 15 residues. Trimming shortened V by 3 bases and J by 0 bases, and 11 bases separated the two germline ends. The CDR3 region is CASSFGLGDQETQYF. The CDR3 DNA reads as TGTGCCAGCAGCTTTGGTTTAGGGGACCAAGAGACCCAGTACTTC.

V is TRBV9 and J is TRBJ2-2, with TRBD1 identical over 8 bases. Per germline, CDR1 SGDLS and CDR2 YYNGEE. The CDR3 consists of 14 residues. V shed 7 bases and J 0 bases; nucleotides not matched to a gene: 2. In DNA form, the CDR3 reads TGTGCCAGCCAGGGGGCGGCGAACACCGGGGAGCTGTTTTTT. Translating gives CASQGAANTGELFF.

The chain combines TRBV7-2 with TRBJ1-1; the D is unclear. V lost 6 bases and J 4 bases, leaving 9 bases between the germline ends. CDR1 and CDR2 (germline): SGHTA, FQGNSA. The CDR3 sequence is 12 residues long. The CDR3 reads CASRGWGTEAFF. For the CDR3, the DNA is TGTGCCAGCAGGGGTTGGGGCACTGAAGCTTTCTTT. The full variable domain, with the rest looked up from reference TRBV7-2 and TRBJ1-1, is GAGVSQSPSNKVTEKGKDVELRCDPISGHTALYWYRQSLGQGLEFLIYFQGNSAPDKSGLPSDRFSAERTGGSVSTLTIQRTQQEDSAVYLCASRGWGTEAFFGQGTRLTVV.

This clonotype was counted a single time. This sequence joins TRBV7-2 and TRBJ2-5, with TRBD2 identical over 12 bases. Germline loops: CDR1 SGHTA, CDR2 FQGNSA. This CDR3 has 14 residues. V trimming: 5 bases; J trimming: 4 bases; junction bases outside the gene matches: 2. The CDR3 reads CASSRLAGAETQYF. CDR3 DNA: TGTGCCAGCAGCCGACTAGCGGGAGCAGAGACCCAGTACTTC.

This clonotype came up a few times. The V gene is TRBV27, the J gene TRBJ1-2; D is unclear. Trimming shortened V by 2 bases and J by 0 bases, and 10 bases separated the two germline ends. This CDR3 contains 15 residues. Germline CDR1 and CDR2: MNHEY and SMNVEV (reference sequence). The chain's CDR3 is CASSLQAGANYGYTF. The CDR3 DNA follows: TGTGCCAGCAGTTTACAGGCAGGAGCTAACTATGGCTACACCTTC.

The CDR3 nucleotides read TGTGCCAGCACCAGCTTTGTACTAGCGGGAGCCAGGAAGCAGTACTTC. It yields the protein CASTSFVLAGARKQYF. The chain recombines TRBV7-2 with TRBJ2-7; 11 bases align to TRBD2. The CDR3 consists of 16 residues. Trimming took 7 bases from V and 8 from J; bases not matched to a gene: 16. Germline CDR1 SGHTA, CDR2 FQGNSA. Full variable domain (missing parts from reference TRBV7-2 and TRBJ2-7): GAGVSQSPSNKVTEKGKDVELRCDPISGHTALYWYRQSLGQGLEFLIYFQGNSAPDKSGLPSDRFSAERTGGSVSTLTIQRTQQEDSAVYLCASTSFVLAGARKQYFGPGTRLTVT.